The present T cell receptor (beta chain) was sequenced within a study of T cell responses to AZD1222 COVID-19 vaccine. Study-wide results and caveats: Spike-specific TCR breadth and depth rose after two AZD1222 doses. Baseline seropositivity occurred in only a handful of AZD1222 recipients. Unmutated variant regions are reportedly the target of nearly half of TCRs that are spike-specific.

This clone is a singleton in its sample. Its antigen remains unknown. Produced via immunoSEQ multiplex PCR; TCRdb's table is partial and in-frame only. The sample yields approximately 300,000 clones, around 93% seen once. The germline V gene encodes CDR1 MDHEN and CDR2 SYDVKM. The CDR3 length is 18 residues. V shed 4 bases, J shed 1 base, and the junction held 12 bases outside the gene matches. Sequences were derived from peripheral blood, sampled 28 days after the second AZD1222 dose. This sequence was found in an adult who received the AZD1222 COVID-19 vaccine. This chain connects TRBV28 to TRBJ2-3; 9 nucleotides match TRBD2. For the CDR3, the DNA is TGTGCCAGCAGTTCAGCAGCGGGAGGCCCGGGGGGCACAGATACGCAGTATTTT. Residues: CASSSAAGGPGGTDTQYF.